At least ten counts were recorded for the clone carrying this T cell receptor beta chain. Its antigen is as yet unknown. This record comes from a study of T-cell memory formation after mild COVID-19. Study information: TCR clusters largely stayed donor specific. Overall study results and limits: Day 15 to 85 contracting clones showed balanced CD4/CD8; day 15 to 37 expanders favored CD4+.

MiXCR, run by TCRdb on the 5' RACE reads, gives a single entry per CDR3 protein. The sample holds hundreds of thousands of distinct CDR3 sequences, 20% seen once. The CDR3 totals 14 residues. Germline V CDR1 and CDR2: MGHRA, YSYEKL. V was pared by 4 bases and J by 3 bases, with 12 bases between. This TCR came from a man aged 18-30 years who had mild COVID-19 (a few samples of this study predate the infection). Cell type and time point are not known. This chain links TRBV4-1 with TRBJ1-2; D remains unclear. The source material was PBMCs or a T cell subset sorted from them (not recorded which). CDR3 coding DNA: TGCGCCAGCAGCCGTCCGGACGCCCACTATGGCTACACCTTC. Its protein is CASSRPDAHYGYTF.